These 21 T cell receptor beta chains were all obtained from the same sample, sequenced in a study of identical twins. TCRdb called the 5' RACE reads again in MiXCR, with one record for every CDR3 protein. The sample lists hundreds of thousands of distinct CDR3 sequences, 8% to 9% occurring once. The sample was also reused in another study, on yellow fever vaccine responses in identical twins.

Source material: PBMCs. The receptors here all came from a woman under 30 in good health.

The rearrangement links TRBV6-1 to TRBJ1-1, with D unclear. Germline V gene sequence: CDR1 MNHNS, CDR2 SASEGT. CDR3 length: 15 residues. The ends were cut back, 7 bases at V and 3 bases at J, with 18 bases in the middle. DNA of the CDR3: TGTGCCAGCATTCCCGCACGTGGTGCCCACACTGAAGCTTTCTTT. Protein: CASIPARGAHTEAFF.

This clonotype was seen ten or more times. The genes are TRBV14 and TRBJ2-2; tentative D call: TRBD2 (5 bases). This CDR3 comprises 14 residues. The V end was cut by 0 bases, the J end by 6 bases, with 8 bases between. Germline CDR1 is SGHDN and CDR2 is FVKESK. CDR3 sequence: CASSQDLRAGELFF. CDR3 in DNA: TGTGCCAGCAGCCAAGATCTGCGGGCCGGGGAGCTGTTTTTT.

This clonotype appeared a few times. This sequence joins TRBV4-1 and TRBJ1-4; 8 bases line up with TRBD1. This CDR3 has 15 residues. With 6 bases clipped from V and 5 bases from J, the junction kept 8 bases outside the gene matches. The germline CDR1 and CDR2 sequences are MGHRA and YSYEKL. As DNA, the CDR3 is TGCGCCAGCAGTTACACCGGGACAGGAAATGAAAAACTGTTTTTT. The encoded protein is CASSYTGTGNEKLFF.

This clonotype was counted ten times or more. V and J are TRBV29-1 and TRBJ2-2; D unclear. Germline V lookup: CDR1 SQVTM, CDR2 ANQGSEA. Trimming stripped 2 bases from V and 0 bases from J, with 4 bases between. This CDR3 contains 13 residues. Here the CDR3 reads CSVEYPNTGELFF. The CDR3 DNA is TGCAGCGTTGAATACCCGAACACCGGGGAGCTGTTTTTT.

The chain uses TRBV11-2 and TRBJ1-2; the D gene is possibly TRBD1 (5 bases). V was cut by 1 base and J by 10 bases, with 16 bases left in between. Per germline, CDR1 SGHAT and CDR2 FQNNGV. The CDR3 sequence is 14 residues long. This CDR3 reads CASSLGSMGRVYTF. CDR3 sequence (DNA): TGTGCCAGCAGCTTAGGTTCGATGGGCAGGGTCTACACCTTC.

This clonotype occurred a few times. This rearrangement joins TRBV20-1 to TRBJ2-7; D is perhaps TRBD1 (6 bases). The CDR3 consists of 13 residues. Germline V gene lookup returns CDR1 DFQATT and CDR2 SNEGSKA (reference sequence). V was clipped by 2 bases and J by 5 bases, with 13 bases between them. The CDR3 nucleotides read TGCAGTGCTAGAAAAGGGGGAATTCACGAGCAGTACTTC. Its protein product is CSARKGGIHEQYF.

The V and J genes are TRBV5-1 and TRBJ1-6, with a tentative D call TRBD1 (5 bases). The CDR3 sequence is 15 residues long. Per germline, CDR1 SGHRS and CDR2 YFSETQ. The V end was cut by 0 bases, the J end by 4 bases, with 8 bases between. The CDR3 DNA sequence: TGCGCCAGCAGCTTGGGGGGACCTTATAATTCACCCCTCCACTTT. Its translation is CASSLGGPYNSPLHF. The whole variable domain, remainder taken from reference TRBV5-1 and TRBJ1-6, is KAGVTQTPRYLIKTRGQQVTLSCSPISGHRSVSWYQQTPGQGLQFLFEYFSETQRNKGNFPGRFSGRQFSNSRSEMNVSTLELGDSALYLCASSLGGPYNSPLHFGNGTRLTVT.

This clonotype has at least ten counts. The rearrangement links TRBV7-9 to TRBJ1-3; D unclear. The CDR3 loop spans 16 amino acids. V was shortened by 2 bases and J by 4 bases, with 15 bases between the two germline ends. The germline V gene encodes CDR1 SEHNR and CDR2 FQNEAQ (reference sequence). CDR3 residues: CASSLYPEFGGNTIYF. As DNA, the CDR3 is TGTGCCAGCAGCTTATATCCAGAATTTGGCGGAAACACCATATATTTT. The full variable domain, completed using reference TRBV7-9 and TRBJ1-3, is DTGVSQNPRHKITKRGQNVTFRCDPISEHNRLYWYRQTLGQGPEFLTYFQNEAQLEKSRLLSDRFSAERPKGSFSTLEIQRTEQGDSAMYLCASSLYPEFGGNTIYFGEGSWLTVV.

This clonotype was seen a few times. The chain has TRBV5-1 and TRBJ2-5; TRBD2 matches 7 bases. This CDR3 region has 16 residues. Germline V gene data show CDR1 as SGHRS and CDR2 as YFSETQ. The junction had 7 bases not matched to a gene; V was cut back by 2 bases and J by 0 bases. Here the CDR3 reads CASSFGAGLYQETQYF. The CDR3, as DNA: TGCGCCAGCAGCTTTGGAGCGGGGCTGTACCAAGAGACCCAGTACTTC.

This clonotype appeared a few times. The chain joins TRBV7-2 to TRBJ2-3; no firm D call. Trimming cost V 3 bases and J 2 bases, with 12 bases left between them. The germline V gene has CDR1 SGHTA and CDR2 FQGNSA. The CDR3 covers 15 residues. The CDR3 DNA reads as TGTGCCAGCAGCTTCCCGACTGGCACCACAGATACGCAGTATTTT. Amino acids: CASSFPTGTTDTQYF.

Only a few counts were recorded for this clonotype. The chain is built from TRBV2 and TRBJ1-2, with TRBD1 matching over 10 bases. Germline V gene sequence: CDR1 SNHLY, CDR2 FYNNEI. With 6 bases clipped from V and 2 bases from J, the junction kept 3 bases outside the gene matches. There are 14 residues in the CDR3. In DNA, the CDR3 is TGTGCCAGCAGAAGGACAGGGGGAAACTATGGCTACACCTTC. This gives the protein CASRRTGGNYGYTF.

Ten or more counts support this clonotype. The V gene is TRBV20-1, the J gene TRBJ2-2, with 8 bases that match TRBD2. CDR3 size: 16 residues. After removal of 0 bases from V and 1 base from J, the junction contained 4 bases not matched to a gene. Germline CDR1 reads DFQATT; CDR2 reads SNEGSKA (reference sequence). CDR3 sequence reads: CSARDGGRLNTGELFF. CDR3 bases: TGCAGTGCTAGAGATGGCGGGAGGCTGAACACCGGGGAGCTGTTTTTT.

This chain connects TRBV4-1 to TRBJ1-2; D is ambiguous. Germline CDR1 reads MGHRA; CDR2 reads YSYEKL. V gave up 0 bases and J gave up 5 bases, with 4 bases separating them. This CDR3 is 12 amino acids long. The CDR3 bases are TGCGCCAGCAGCCAAGATCAGTATGGCTACACCTTC. Residues: CASSQDQYGYTF.

A word on this clonotype: A much larger clonotype is one base distant, so this may be a read error. The V and J genes are TRBV3-1 and TRBJ2-2, with D possibly being TRBD2 (6 bases). Per germline, CDR1 LGHDT and CDR2 YNNKEL (reference sequence). Deletions cut 7 bases from V and 3 bases from J, with 15 bases between. This CDR3 has 15 residues. CDR3 loop: CASTSMGGYTGELFF. DNA of the CDR3: TGTGCCAGCACCTCCATGGGAGGATACACCGGGGAGCTGTTTTTT.

DNA of the CDR3: TGTGCCAGCAGCAAAAAGGGGATCCACGAGCAGTACTTC. It translates to CASSKKGIHEQYF. The gene calls are TRBV21-1 and TRBJ2-7. TRBV21-1 is classified as a pseudogene. The CDR3 totals 13 residues.

V gene TRBV7-9 combines with J gene TRBJ1-4, with 8 bases matching TRBD1. Germline-derived CDR1 and CDR2 are SEHNR and FQNEAQ (reference sequence). Germline trimming cut 5 bases from V and 8 bases from J; bases unmatched to any gene: 10. This CDR3 is 15 amino acids long. The CDR3 protein is CASSRGQGVQEKLFF. The CDR3 DNA is TGTGCCAGCAGCAGAGGACAGGGCGTTCAGGAAAAACTGTTTTTT.

The table lists this clonotype with many counts. This chain connects TRBV12-3 or TRBV12-4 to TRBJ2-1, with TRBD2 matching 7 bases. The CDR3 spans 13 residues. V trimming: 3 bases; J trimming: 5 bases; junction bases outside the gene matches: 1. The CDR3 bases are TGTGCCAGCAGTTTGGGGACTAACAATGAGCAGTTCTTC. Translated, it gives CASSLGTNNEQFF.

The V and J genes are TRBV27 and TRBJ2-7, with 11 bases matching TRBD2. The V segment lost 3 bases and the J segment 3 bases; nucleotides outside the gene matches: 7. This CDR3 has 16 amino acids. CDR1 and CDR2 from the germline V gene are MNHEY and SMNVEV (reference sequence). CDR3 DNA sequence: TGTGCCAGCAGTTTTCATTCTAGCGGGAGGTACTACGAGCAGTACTTC. Translating it yields CASSFHSSGRYYEQYF.

This clonotype appeared many times. The V call is TRBV7-2, the J call TRBJ2-5; D not certain. Trimming took 5 bases from V and 4 from J, leaving 14 bases between them. The CDR3 sequence is 14 residues long. Germline CDR1 and CDR2: SGHTA and FQGNSA. Written as DNA, the CDR3 is TGTGCCAGCAGCCACTATGAGGTGGGAGAGACCCAGTACTTC. Translation: CASSHYEVGETQYF. The full variable domain, its missing parts supplied by reference TRBV7-2 and TRBJ2-5, is GAGVSQSPSNKVTEKGKDVELRCDPISGHTALYWYRQSLGQGLEFLIYFQGNSAPDKSGLPSDRFSAERTGGSVSTLTIQRTQQEDSAVYLCASSHYEVGETQYFGPGTRLLVL.

This clonotype has at least ten counts. This chain connects TRBV20-1 to TRBJ1-1; no definite D call. CDR1 and CDR2 from the germline V gene are DFQATT and SNEGSKA (reference sequence). The CDR3 is 13 residues long. V was clipped by 0 bases and J by 5 bases, with 10 bases between them. The CDR3 loop reads CSARDLRGTEAFF. The CDR3 nucleotides are TGCAGTGCTAGAGATCTGCGTGGAACTGAAGCTTTCTTT.

This clonotype has a count of ten or more. V usage is TRBV5-1 and J usage is TRBJ2-4; a weak D match, TRBD2 (5 bases). CDR3 length: 14 amino acids. V was pared by 4 bases and J by 6 bases, with 14 bases between. The V gene's germline CDR1 is SGHRS and CDR2 YFSETQ. The CDR3 loop reads CASSPGSSGNIQYF. The CDR3 bases are TGCGCCAGCAGCCCTGGGAGTTCGGGAAACATTCAGTACTTC.